This record concerns one TCR beta chain sequence. Its antigen is not known. After constant-region reverse-primer amplification, full-length variable regions underwent semi-nested PCR with Nested Universal Primer A. TCRdb reprocessed the 5' RACE reads with MiXCR, giving one entry per CDR3 protein. In the table there are approximately 7,900 distinct CDR3 sequences, approximately 71% of which are singletons. Germline values: CDR1 SGHTA, CDR2 FQGTGA. V was pared by 5 bases and J by 0 bases, with 10 bases between. There are 15 residues in the CDR3. Study conclusions and caveats: Tumor memory CD4+ T cell TCR gene usage clustered with blood and lymph node memory CD4+ cells and lymph node naive CD4+ cells. Tumor Tregs overlapped most with tumor, then blood, naive CD4+ cells.

The sequence was collected from a female donor with breast cancer. Material: tumor-infiltrating naive CD4+ T cells sorted from the breast tumor. Subset defined: naive CD4+ T cells, CD4+CD45RA+CD25-. The chain uses TRBV7-3 and TRBJ2-2; D is perhaps TRBD1 (6 bases). The CDR3 here is CASSPGTPNTGELFF. The DNA for the CDR3 is TGTGCCAGCAGCCCCGGGACACCGAACACCGGGGAGCTGTTTTTT.